These 16 T cell receptor beta chains came from one sample sequenced in a study of cytotoxic CD8 clonotypes in ibrutinib-treated CLL. Using immunoSEQ multiplex PCR, the repertoire was profiled, and TCRdb retains in-frame clones only, with some absent. The sample has about 130,000 clones, around 80% seen once. This specimen was PBMCs, taken after 24 months of ibrutinib treatment. The receptors shown here come from a human donor with chronic lymphocytic leukemia.

This clone was recorded once. The gene calls are TRBV5-6 and TRBJ2-3, with D perhaps TRBD2 (6 bases). The V gene's germline CDR1 is SGHDT and CDR2 YYEEEE. Trimming took off 2 bases at V and 0 bases at J, with 10 bases between the two ends. The CDR3 consists of 15 residues. CDR3 loop: CASSLPRGSTDTQYF. As DNA, the CDR3 is TGTGCCAGCAGCTTACCCCGGGGGAGCACAGATACGCAGTATTTT.

This clone was detected once. The rearrangement uses TRBV4-2 and TRBJ2-3, with TRBD2 matching 8 bases. There are 14 residues in the CDR3. CDR1 and CDR2 from the germline V gene are LGHNA and YNFKEQ. V dropped 6 bases and J dropped 1; count of bases not matched to a gene: 3. CDR3 nucleotides: TGTGCCAGCAGGGCGGGGGGACGCACAGATACGCAGTATTTT. Its protein product is CASRAGGRTDTQYF.

V usage is TRBV4-1 and J usage is TRBJ1-5; 7 nucleotides align to TRBD1. The germline V gene has CDR1 MGHRA and CDR2 YSYEKL. The V gene end was trimmed by 4 bases and the J gene end by 2 bases; junction bases not matched to a gene: 11. This CDR3 is built from 17 residues. CDR3 region: CASSPLQTGTGNQPQHF. CDR3 nucleotides: TGCGCCAGCAGCCCCCTACAGACTGGGACAGGCAATCAGCCCCAGCATTTT.

The CDR3 loop reads CASSQGTGNTGATNEKLFF. As DNA, the CDR3 is TGTGCCAGCAGTCAAGGGACAGGGAACACCGGGGCAACTAATGAAAAACTGTTTTTT. This sequence joins TRBV13 and TRBJ1-4; 9 bases are shared with TRBD1. The CDR3 extends over 19 amino acids. Germline V gives CDR1 PRHDT, CDR2 FYEKMQ (reference sequence). The junction had 14 bases not matched to a gene; V was cut back by 6 bases and J by 0 bases.

This clone was found once. The chain joins TRBV2 to TRBJ1-2; TRBD1 agrees at 9 bases. Germline CDR1 SNHLY, CDR2 FYNNEI. CDR3 length equals 15 residues. Trimming took 8 bases from V and 3 from J; bases not matched to a gene: 10. For the CDR3, the DNA is TGTGCCAGCTGCCGGGACAGGGCAAGGGACTATGGCTACACCTTC. The encoded protein is CASCRDRARDYGYTF.

The chain carries TRBV20-1 and TRBJ1-5; D not resolved. This CDR3 contains 11 residues. Trimming left V 4 bases short and J 5 bases short, with 6 bases between. Germline lookup yields CDR1 DFQATT and CDR2 SNEGSKA (reference sequence). The CDR3 spells CSATLDQPQHF. The CDR3 region has the DNA TGCAGTGCTACCCTCGATCAGCCCCAGCATTTT.

The chain couples TRBV7-2 to TRBJ1-6, with TRBD1 identical over 8 bases. The J segment lost 7 bases and the V segment lost 5 bases, leaving 4 bases of the junction unmatched. This CDR3 contains 14 residues. Germline-derived CDR1 and CDR2 are SGHTA and FQGNSA. CDR3 in DNA: TGTGCCAGCAGCCTGACAGGGGTAAATTCACCCCTCCACTTT. Translated: CASSLTGVNSPLHF.

The chain is built from TRBV12-5 and TRBJ1-5, with D perhaps matching TRBD1 (5 bases). The CDR3 has 15 residues. The V end lost 4 bases, the J end lost 1 base, and 11 bases lay between the germline ends. Germline V gene lookup returns CDR1 LGHNT and CDR2 FRNRAP. CDR3: CASGSGRPSNQPQHF. CDR3 in DNA: TGTGCTAGTGGTTCGGGACGCCCAAGCAATCAGCCCCAGCATTTT.

As regards this clone: No DNA is shown, since the ends of the CDR3 on it are uncertain; the CDR3 is the one TCRdb lists. The chain links TRBV27 to TRBJ2-2; TRBD2 reflects the table's D call only, with no check against the DNA. The CDR3 numbers 16 amino acids, ends counted. CDR1 and CDR2 from the germline V gene are MNHEY and SMNVEV (reference sequence). CDR3 residues: CASSFGSGANTGELFF.

This clone was counted a single time. The V gene is TRBV5-6, the J gene TRBJ1-1; no clear D gene. Germline V gene lookup returns CDR1 SGHDT and CDR2 YYEEEE. Deletions cut 0 bases from V and 2 bases from J, with 8 bases between. CDR3 length: 14 amino acids. The CDR3 reads CASSLVPKNTEAFF. CDR3 bases: TGTGCCAGCAGCTTGGTTCCCAAAAACACTGAAGCTTTCTTT.

The CDR3 DNA reads as TGCGCCAGCAGCCAGCATAGCGGGGGGGCCAACACCGGGGAGCTGTTTTTT. This gives the protein CASSQHSGGANTGELFF. The J gene is TRBJ2-2, the V gene TRBV4-3, with 11 bases matching TRBD2. Germline loops: CDR1 LGHNA, CDR2 YSLEER. The CDR3 is made up of 17 amino acids. V lost 3 bases to trimming and J lost 2 bases; unmatched junction nucleotides: 5.

The chain couples TRBV11-2 to TRBJ2-7; 12 nucleotides align to TRBD1. V lost 11 bases to trimming and J lost 4 bases; unmatched junction nucleotides: 9. The CDR3 runs to 14 residues. The V gene's germline CDR1 is SGHAT and CDR2 FQNNGV. CDR3 coding DNA: TGTGCCTGCCGGGGACAGGGGGCTTTTTACGAGCAGTACTTC. This gives the protein CACRGQGAFYEQYF.

V and J are TRBV7-3 and TRBJ2-1; no definite D call. The CDR3 totals 13 residues. V was clipped by 5 bases and J by 0 bases, with 5 bases between them. Per the germline V gene, CDR1 is SGHTA and CDR2 is FQGTGA. For the CDR3, the DNA is TGTGCCAGCAGCCGTAGCTCCTACAATGAGCAGTTCTTC. Its protein product is CASSRSSYNEQFF.

This clone has only one observation. The chain combines TRBV27 with TRBJ1-1; 7 positions agree with TRBD1. CDR3 length: 13 residues. In germline, CDR1 is MNHEY, CDR2 SMNVEV (reference sequence). Losses at the gene ends were 2 bases for V and 4 bases for J; bases not matched to a gene: 1. As DNA, the CDR3 is TGTGCCAGCAGTTTAGCAGGGGGCACTGAAGCTTTCTTT. Its protein product is CASSLAGGTEAFF.

This chain links TRBV7-2 with TRBJ2-2; 7 bases agree with TRBD2. V lost 4 bases and J lost 2; bases outside the gene matches: 7. CDR3 length equals 16 residues. From germline, CDR1 is SGHTA and CDR2 FQGNSA. The CDR3 coding sequence is TGTGCCAGCAGCTCGTACTGGGGGGGTAACACCGGGGAGCTGTTTTTT. Amino acids: CASSSYWGGNTGELFF. The full variable domain, rest sourced from reference TRBV7-2 and TRBJ2-2, is GAGVSQSPSNKVTEKGKDVELRCDPISGHTALYWYRQSLGQGLEFLIYFQGNSAPDKSGLPSDRFSAERTGGSVSTLTIQRTQQEDSAVYLCASSSYWGGNTGELFFGEGSRLTVL.

This chain connects TRBV6-6 to TRBJ1-1; D perhaps matches TRBD1 (5 bases). This CDR3 has 13 amino acids. Deletions cut 4 bases from V and 5 bases from J, with 11 bases between. From germline, CDR1 is MNHNY and CDR2 SVGAGI (reference sequence). CDR3 bases: TGTGCCAGCAGTTTGACGGGGCGTACTGAAGCTTTCTTT. It yields the protein CASSLTGRTEAFF.